This T cell receptor beta chain was recovered during a study of blood T cells in healthy people across ages. Overall study findings and caveats: TCR beta diversity correlated strongly with naive T cell percentage.

As regards this clonotype: Its antigen is still unknown. The junction and the germline gene differ at one end; a read error may be behind it.

The use of a sample-barcoded 5' primer and a J-beta primer mix characterized a second PCR of about 6 to 12 cycles. A 12-random-nucleotide template-switch adaptor tagged each cDNA molecule. Per-sample output comprised a minimum of 2.5 million paired-end reads containing CDR3. TCRdb re-derived calls from the 5' RACE reads in MiXCR, one entry per CDR3 protein. The data hold around 1.5 million distinct CDR3 sequences, with 30% to 40% observed a single time. This TCR was sampled from a woman aged 25 to 39 in good health. The sample was blood.

CDR3 sequence reads: CSVGENSNRPQHF. DNA of the CDR3: TGCAGCGTTGGAGAGAATAGCAATCGGCCCCAGCATTTT. The chain combines TRBV29-1 with TRBJ1-5; no clear D gene. The CDR3 contains 13 residues. The germline gives CDR1 SQVTM, CDR2 ANQGSEA.